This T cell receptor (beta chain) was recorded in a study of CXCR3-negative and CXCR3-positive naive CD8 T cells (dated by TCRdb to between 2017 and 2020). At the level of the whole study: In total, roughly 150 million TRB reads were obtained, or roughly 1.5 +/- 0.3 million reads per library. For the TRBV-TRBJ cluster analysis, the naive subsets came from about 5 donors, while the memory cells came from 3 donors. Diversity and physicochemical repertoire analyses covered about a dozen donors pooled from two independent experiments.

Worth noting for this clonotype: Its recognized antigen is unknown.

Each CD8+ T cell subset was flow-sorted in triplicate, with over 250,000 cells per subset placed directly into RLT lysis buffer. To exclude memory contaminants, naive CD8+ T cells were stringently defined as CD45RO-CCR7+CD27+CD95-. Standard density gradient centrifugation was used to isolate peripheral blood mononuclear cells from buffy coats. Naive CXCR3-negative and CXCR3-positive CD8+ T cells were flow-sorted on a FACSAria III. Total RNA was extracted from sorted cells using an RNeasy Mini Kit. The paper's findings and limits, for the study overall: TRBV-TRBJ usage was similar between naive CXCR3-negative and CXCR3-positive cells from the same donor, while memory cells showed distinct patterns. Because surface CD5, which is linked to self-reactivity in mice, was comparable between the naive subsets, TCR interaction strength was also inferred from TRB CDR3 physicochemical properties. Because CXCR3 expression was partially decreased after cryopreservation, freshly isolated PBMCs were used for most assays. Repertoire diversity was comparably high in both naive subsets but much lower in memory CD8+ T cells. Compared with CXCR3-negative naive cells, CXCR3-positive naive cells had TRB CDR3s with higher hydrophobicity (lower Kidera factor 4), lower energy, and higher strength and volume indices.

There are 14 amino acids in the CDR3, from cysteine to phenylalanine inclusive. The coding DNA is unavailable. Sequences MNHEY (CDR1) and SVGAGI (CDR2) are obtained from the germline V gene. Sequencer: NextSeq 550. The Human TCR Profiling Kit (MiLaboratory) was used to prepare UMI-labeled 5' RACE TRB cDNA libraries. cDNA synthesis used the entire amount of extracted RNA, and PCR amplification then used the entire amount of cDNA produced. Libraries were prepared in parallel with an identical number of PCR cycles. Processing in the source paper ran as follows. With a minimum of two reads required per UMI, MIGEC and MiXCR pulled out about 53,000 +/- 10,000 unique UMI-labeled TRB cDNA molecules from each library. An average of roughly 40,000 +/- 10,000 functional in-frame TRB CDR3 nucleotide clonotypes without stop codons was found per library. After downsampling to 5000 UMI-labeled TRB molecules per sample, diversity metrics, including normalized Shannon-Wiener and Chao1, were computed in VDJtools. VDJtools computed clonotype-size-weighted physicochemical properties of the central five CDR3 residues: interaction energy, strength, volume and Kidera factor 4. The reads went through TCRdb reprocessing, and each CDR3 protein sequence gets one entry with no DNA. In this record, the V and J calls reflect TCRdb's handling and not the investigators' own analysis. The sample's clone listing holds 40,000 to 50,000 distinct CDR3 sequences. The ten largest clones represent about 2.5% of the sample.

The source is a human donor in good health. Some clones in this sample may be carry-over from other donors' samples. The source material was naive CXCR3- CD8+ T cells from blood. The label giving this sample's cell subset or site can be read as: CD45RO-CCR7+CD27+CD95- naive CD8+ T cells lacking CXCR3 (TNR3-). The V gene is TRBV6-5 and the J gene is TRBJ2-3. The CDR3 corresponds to CASRSVPGTDTQYF.